Listed here are 17 T cell receptor beta chains from one sample, sequenced in a study of blood T cells in healthy people across ages. Sample-barcoded 5' priming and a J-beta primer mix drove a second PCR of about 6 to 12 cycles. TCRdb processed the 5' RACE reads anew with MiXCR; each CDR3 protein has one entry. This table holds about 680,000 distinct CDR3 sequences, around 49% found once. The sequencing sample was made of blood. These receptors were obtained from a woman in her sixties in good health.

J is TRBJ2-3 and V is TRBV28; D is ambiguous. With the DNA end fitting TRBJ1-5 better, the J assignment may be wrong. The germline gives CDR1 MDHEN, CDR2 SYDVKM. The CDR3 runs 13 residues. CDR3 nucleotides: TGTGCCAGCAGTCCCTACGACTCAGATACGCAGCATTTT. Residues: CASSPYDSDTQHF.

Worth noting for this clonotype: Since a much larger clone is just one base distant, this may be a read error. The chain links TRBV4-3 to TRBJ2-2, with TRBD2 matching over 11 bases. With V trimmed by 5 bases and J by 5 bases, 10 bases remained unmatched. The germline gives CDR1 LGHNA, CDR2 YSLEER. The CDR3 spans 17 residues. CDR3 region: CASSIASSGRGTGELFF. The CDR3 DNA reads TGCGCCAGCAGCATTGCGAGTAGCGGGAGGGGAACCGGGGAGCTGTTTTTT.

The chain combines TRBV29-1 with TRBJ2-5, with D possibly matching TRBD1 (6 bases). Germline V gives CDR1 SQVTM, CDR2 ANQGSEA. The V end was cut by 6 bases, the J end by 11 bases, with 28 bases between. The CDR3 totals 15 residues. The CDR3 coding sequence is TGCAGCGTCCTGACAGGTTCCCAACTTAGGAATGAGCAGTACTTC. It specifies CSVLTGSQLRNEQYF.

This clonotype occurred a few times. The chain joins TRBV5-1 to TRBJ2-7; D is uncertain. V lost 0 bases and J lost 0, with 13 bases in between. The CDR3 length is 16 residues. Germline values: CDR1 SGHRS, CDR2 YFSETQ. The CDR3, as DNA: TGCGCCAGCAGCTTGGGAGGAGCGACGAGCTCCTACGAGCAGTACTTC. It translates to CASSLGGATSSYEQYF. Full variable domain (missing parts from reference TRBV5-1 and TRBJ2-7): KAGVTQTPRYLIKTRGQQVTLSCSPISGHRSVSWYQQTPGQGLQFLFEYFSETQRNKGNFPGRFSGRQFSNSRSEMNVSTLELGDSALYLCASSLGGATSSYEQYFGPGTRLTVT.

This sequence joins TRBV28 and TRBJ2-5, with 9 nucleotides matching TRBD1. Germline CDR1 MDHEN, CDR2 SYDVKM. The CDR3 is 16 amino acids. V lost 4 bases to trimming and J lost 4 bases; unmatched junction nucleotides: 10. The CDR3 here is CASSSAGQGGTETQYF. The CDR3 DNA is TGTGCCAGCAGTTCGGCGGGACAGGGTGGGACAGAGACCCAGTACTTC.

The V and J genes are TRBV2 and TRBJ2-3; perhaps TRBD2 as D (5 bases). The CDR3 is made up of 12 amino acids. CDR1 and CDR2 from the germline V gene are SNHLY and FYNNEI. V was cut by 3 bases and J by 14 bases, with 15 bases left in between. CDR3 DNA: TGTGCCAGCAGTGAGGGCGGGCGTCCTCGGTATTTT. Translation: CASSEGGRPRYF.

This rearrangement joins TRBV15 to TRBJ1-5; D remains unclear. Trimming left V 0 bases short and J 7 bases short, with 19 bases between. In germline, CDR1 is LNHNV, CDR2 YYDKDF (reference sequence). This CDR3 contains 17 residues. Written as DNA, the CDR3 is TGTGCCACCAGCAGAGAGTATGGGCCCAAGGTGACGCAGCCCCAGCATTTT. The encoded protein is CATSREYGPKVTQPQHF.

V and J are TRBV7-2 and TRBJ1-1; the D is unclear. Trimming pared 8 bases from V and 0 bases from J, leaving 10 bases between. The CDR3 runs 13 residues. Germline V gives CDR1 SGHTA, CDR2 FQGNSA. In DNA, the CDR3 is TGTGCCAGCTTGCCCGGTTTGAACACTGAAGCTTTCTTT. Its protein is CASLPGLNTEAFF.

The rearrangement uses TRBV7-2 and TRBJ1-1; 7 bases are shared with TRBD1. V trimming: 5 bases; J trimming: 8 bases; junction bases outside the gene matches: 8. Germline loops: CDR1 SGHTA, CDR2 FQGNSA. The CDR3 contains 13 residues. CDR3 region: CASSPTGIKEAFF. DNA of the CDR3: TGTGCCAGCAGCCCGACAGGGATCAAAGAAGCTTTCTTT. The whole variable domain, filled in from reference TRBV7-2 and TRBJ1-1, reads GAGVSQSPSNKVTEKGKDVELRCDPISGHTALYWYRQSLGQGLEFLIYFQGNSAPDKSGLPSDRFSAERTGGSVSTLTIQRTQQEDSAVYLCASSPTGIKEAFFGQGTRLTVV.

This clonotype was seen more than once but under ten times. The chain is built from TRBV12-3 or TRBV12-4 and TRBJ2-4; TRBD1 matches at 7 bases. The V and J ends lost 6 bases and 11 bases, in that order; junction bases with no gene match: 10. This CDR3 comprises 13 residues. CDR3 nucleotides: TGTGCCAGCAGCCACGGACAGGCCCATGTTCAGTACTTC. It translates to CASSHGQAHVQYF.

CDR3 nucleotide sequence: TGTGCCATCAGCGACTATATGGGACTAGCGGGAGAGAACACCGGGGAGCTGTTTTTT. Protein sequence: CAISDYMGLAGENTGELFF. This sequence joins TRBV10-3 and TRBJ2-2; 14 nucleotides agree with TRBD2. Germline V gene sequence: CDR1 ENHRY, CDR2 SYGVKD. The V gene end was trimmed by 6 bases and the J gene end by 1 base; junction bases not matched to a gene: 10. This CDR3 contains 19 residues.

The chain employs TRBV20-1 and TRBJ2-7; the match to TRBD2 covers 7 bases. There are 16 residues in the CDR3. CDR1 DFQATT and CDR2 SNEGSKA come from the germline V gene (reference sequence). Unmatched junction bases numbered 8, after V lost 0 bases and J lost 0 bases. CDR3 residues: CSARDPPLAVSYEQYF. The CDR3 coding sequence is TGCAGTGCTAGAGACCCCCCTCTAGCGGTCTCCTACGAGCAGTACTTC.

This clonotype was picked up a small number of times. The rearrangement uses TRBV12-3 or TRBV12-4 and TRBJ2-7; D may be TRBD1 (5 bases). The CDR3 is 15 amino acids. V lost 3 bases, J lost 1 base, and 13 bases lay in between. CDR3 protein: CASSFAGLLSYEQYF. The CDR3 nucleotides are TGTGCCAGCAGTTTCGCAGGGTTACTTTCCTACGAGCAGTACTTC.

This clonotype was observed a handful of times. The genes are TRBV6-5 and TRBJ2-5; no definite D call. CDR3 size: 17 residues. Per the germline V gene, CDR1 is MNHEY and CDR2 is SVGAGI. V gave up 0 bases and J gave up 4 bases, with 18 bases separating them. CDR3 in amino acids: CASSYSPRLQVGETQYF. The CDR3 DNA follows: TGTGCCAGCAGTTACTCACCCCGCCTCCAAGTGGGAGAGACCCAGTACTTC.

This clonotype has just a few counts. This chain links TRBV4-3 with TRBJ2-1; 7 bases are a match to TRBD1. J lost 0 bases, V lost 2 bases, and 4 bases had no gene match. Germline V lookup: CDR1 LGHNA, CDR2 YSLEER. This CDR3 has 16 amino acids. CDR3 nucleotide sequence: TGCGCCAGCAGCCAAAGAACAGGGGACTCCTACAATGAGCAGTTCTTC. Its protein is CASSQRTGDSYNEQFF.

The chain uses TRBV11-1 and TRBJ2-7; perhaps TRBD1 as D (6 bases). Trimming took 5 bases from V and 3 from J, leaving 14 bases between them. The germline V gene has CDR1 SGHAT and CDR2 FQDESV (reference sequence). The CDR3 runs 14 residues. This CDR3 is CASSQNDRSYEQYF. CDR3 sequence (DNA): TGTGCCAGCAGCCAAAACGACAGGAGCTACGAGCAGTACTTC.

The J gene is TRBJ1-2, the V gene TRBV4-2; possible D gene TRBD1, 5 bases. V dropped 7 bases and J dropped 8 bases, with 17 bases sitting between them. The CDR3 sequence is 13 residues long. Germline assignment: CDR1 LGHNA and CDR2 YNFKEQ. CDR3 amino acids: CASNLGGEAGYTF. In DNA form, the CDR3 reads TGTGCCAGCAACCTTGGAGGGGAGGCCGGCTACACCTTC.